These 27 T cell receptor beta chains came from one sample sequenced in a study of Ad26.COV2.S vaccination and SARS-CoV-2 variants. Data came from immunoSEQ multiplex PCR; TCRdb stores just in-frame clones and leaves some out. The sample yields 300,000 to 350,000 clones, approximately 90% seen once. The treatment: 15 to 20 received Ad26.COV2.S at low or high dose, single or two shots; 5 received placebo; per-sample allocation not given. Samples came from day 63 after the first vaccine or placebo injection. Sequenced here: peripheral blood, sampled in a trial of Ad26.COV2.S vaccine versus placebo. The source is a person aged 18-60 years who received the Ad26.COV2.S COVID-19 vaccine or a placebo.

J is TRBJ1-6 and V is TRBV23-1, with D unclear. TRBV23-1 is an ORF for which the function is uncertain. Deletions cut 4 bases from V and 10 bases from J, with 5 bases between. This CDR3 has 11 amino acids. CDR3 in DNA: TGCGCCAGCAGTCCGAGATCACCCCTCCACTTT. The encoded protein is CASSPRSPLHF.

The chain links TRBV6-6 to TRBJ1-3; possibly TRBD1 for D (5 bases). Germline V gene sequence: CDR1 MNHNY, CDR2 SVGAGI (reference sequence). The CDR3 length is 14 residues. V lost 0 bases, J lost 2 bases, and 5 bases lay in between. Written as DNA, the CDR3 is TGTGCCAGCAGTTACTCGACAGCTGGAAACACCATATATTTT. This encodes CASSYSTAGNTIYF.

The chain combines TRBV28 with TRBJ1-5; 9 bases are shared with TRBD1. Per germline, CDR1 MDHEN and CDR2 SYDVKM. The CDR3 is made up of 16 amino acids. Trimming cost V 1 base and J 4 bases; bases outside gene matches: 5. CDR3 nucleotide sequence: TGTGCCAGCAGTTTATTTTCGGGACAGGGTAATCAGCCCCAGCATTTT. It yields the protein CASSLFSGQGNQPQHF. Full variable domain (remainder filled in from reference TRBV28 and TRBJ1-5): DVKVTQSSRYLVKRTGEKVFLECVQDMDHENMFWYRQDPGLGLRLIYFSYDVKMKEKGDIPEGYSVSREKKERFSLILESASTNQTSMYLCASSLFSGQGNQPQHFGDGTRLSIL.

The chain joins TRBV3-1 (or the pseudogene TRBV3-2) to TRBJ2-7; maybe TRBD1 (6 bases). CDR1 and CDR2 from the germline V gene are LGHDT and YNNKEL (reference sequence). V lost 4 bases and J 2 bases, leaving 12 bases between the germline ends. The CDR3 is made up of 14 amino acids. The CDR3 reads CASSLRQATYEQYF. CDR3 nucleotide sequence: TGTGCCAGCAGCCTAAGACAGGCCACCTACGAGCAGTACTTC.

V and J are TRBV3-1 (or the pseudogene TRBV3-2) and TRBJ2-3; D ambiguous. Trimming removed 0 bases at V and 0 bases at J, with 10 bases between. This CDR3 is 16 amino acids long. The germline gives CDR1 LGHDT, CDR2 YNNKEL (reference sequence). CDR3 residues: CASSQDLAISTDTQYF. The DNA of the CDR3 is TGTGCCAGCAGCCAAGATCTTGCCATTAGCACAGATACGCAGTATTTT.

The V gene is TRBV2, the J gene TRBJ1-5; 7 bases fit TRBD1. Germline CDR1 is SNHLY and CDR2 is FYNNEI. Unmatched junction bases numbered 9, after V lost 5 bases and J lost 8 bases. The CDR3 totals 14 residues. CDR3 loop: CASSLSGGREPQHF. As DNA, the CDR3 is TGTGCCAGCAGTCTCTCAGGGGGTCGGGAGCCCCAGCATTTT. The entire variable domain, with the rest obtained from reference TRBV2 and TRBJ1-5, is as follows: EPEVTQTPSHQVTQMGQEVILRCVPISNHLYFYWYRQILGQKVEFLVSFYNNEISEKSEIFDDQFSVERPDGSNFTLKIRSTKLEDSAMYFCASSLSGGREPQHFGDGTRLSIL.

V and J are TRBV27 and TRBJ1-2; 7 nucleotides align to TRBD1. The CDR3 is 15 residues long. Germline lookup yields CDR1 MNHEY and CDR2 SMNVEV (reference sequence). With 2 bases clipped from V and 1 base from J, the junction kept 4 bases outside the gene matches. The CDR3 spells CASSLGPGGNYGYTF. The CDR3 DNA sequence: TGTGCCAGCAGTTTAGGACCAGGGGGTAACTATGGCTACACCTTC.

This chain uses TRBV7-2 with TRBJ1-1, with D possibly TRBD1 on 6 matching bases. Germline CDR1 and CDR2: SGHTA and FQGNSA. The CDR3 totals 15 residues. V lost 0 bases, J lost 0 bases, and 8 bases lay in between. The DNA of the CDR3 is TGTGCCAGCAGCTTAGCCGGGGGCGTGAACACTGAAGCTTTCTTT. This sequence encodes CASSLAGGVNTEAFF.

This chain links TRBV5-1 with TRBJ2-1; possibly TRBD2 for D (6 bases). Germline V gene sequence: CDR1 SGHRS, CDR2 YFSETQ. V was pared by 4 bases and J by 4 bases, with 15 bases between. The CDR3 has 15 amino acids. CDR3 protein: CASSPLAAVYNEQFF. The CDR3 DNA is TGCGCCAGCAGCCCTTTAGCGGCTGTGTACAATGAGCAGTTCTTC.

This sequence joins TRBV27 and TRBJ1-4, with 8 bases lining up with TRBD1. CDR3 length: 15 amino acids. CDR1 and CDR2 (germline): MNHEY, SMNVEV (reference sequence). Losses at the gene ends were 0 bases for V and 8 bases for J; bases not matched to a gene: 5. CDR3 protein: CASSLSQGAWEKLFF. CDR3 in DNA: TGTGCCAGCAGTTTATCGCAGGGGGCTTGGGAAAAACTGTTTTTT.

The table lists this clone with many counts. The chain uses TRBV11-2 and TRBJ1-1, with D uncertain. This CDR3 comprises 14 residues. Germline V lookup: CDR1 SGHAT, CDR2 FQNNGV. The V and J ends lost 4 bases and 1 base respectively, with 10 bases between them. The chain's CDR3 is CASSSLKRNTEAFF. The CDR3 DNA follows: TGTGCCAGCAGCTCCCTAAAAAGGAACACTGAAGCTTTCTTT.

The chain couples TRBV6-6 to TRBJ2-7; D is ambiguous. The CDR3 consists of 15 residues. The germline V and J ends were trimmed by 5 bases and 5 bases, with 19 bases remaining between them. Germline V lookup: CDR1 MNHNY, CDR2 SVGAGI (reference sequence). As DNA, the CDR3 is TGTGCCAGCAGTCCCAAGACCCCCTCATACGACGAGCAGTACTTC. It codes for CASSPKTPSYDEQYF.

V is TRBV7-2 and J is TRBJ2-2; D gene ambiguous. The V and J ends lost 1 base and 4 bases respectively, with 10 bases between them. From germline, CDR1 is SGHTA and CDR2 FQGNSA. This CDR3 has 15 amino acids. DNA for the CDR3: TGTGCCAGCAGCTTAGGGGGATCGGGCACCGGGGAGCTGTTTTTT. The encoded protein is CASSLGGSGTGELFF.

V and J are TRBV4-3 and TRBJ1-4; possibly TRBD1 for D (5 bases). The germline V gene has CDR1 LGHNA and CDR2 YSLEER. This CDR3 is 14 amino acids long. V was pared by 3 bases and J by 3 bases, with 8 bases between. The CDR3 spells CASSQGLANEKLFF. The CDR3 bases are TGCGCCAGCAGCCAGGGACTAGCTAATGAAAAACTGTTTTTT.

This chain links TRBV29-1 with TRBJ2-7; D possibly corresponds to TRBD2 (6 bases). Trimming pared 4 bases from V and 0 bases from J, leaving 10 bases between. CDR1 is SQVTM and CDR2 is ANQGSEA in the germline V gene. The CDR3 is 13 amino acids. CDR3 DNA sequence: TGCAGCGTTGGGGGGGTTACCTCCTACGAGCAGTACTTC. Translating gives CSVGGVTSYEQYF.

This chain uses TRBV11-3 with TRBJ2-5, with 9 bases that match TRBD2. The CDR3 runs to 16 residues. V shed 8 bases and J 3 bases; nucleotides not matched to a gene: 13. Germline CDR1 is SGHNT and CDR2 is YENEEA. CDR3 nucleotide sequence: TGTGCCAGCTCCACTCCCGAGCGGGGGGAAGAAGAGACCCAGTACTTC. Residues: CASSTPERGEEETQYF.

CDR3 DNA: TGTGCCAGTAGTATAGGCCCGGACACTGAAGCTTTCTTT. Its protein is CASSIGPDTEAFF. This chain links TRBV19 with TRBJ1-1; D not certain. V lost 1 base and J lost 3, with 6 bases in between. This CDR3 comprises 13 residues. Germline V gives CDR1 LNHDA, CDR2 SQIVND (reference sequence).

The chain uses TRBV3-1 (or the pseudogene TRBV3-2) and TRBJ2-5; 10 nucleotides line up with TRBD2. V dropped 9 bases and J dropped 4; count of bases not matched to a gene: 14. The CDR3 totals 16 residues. Germline loops: CDR1 LGHDT, CDR2 YNNKEL (reference sequence). This CDR3 is CARLRSAGGLGETQYF. CDR3 sequence (DNA): TGTGCCAGGCTGAGGTCAGCGGGGGGGCTTGGAGAGACCCAGTACTTC.

This rearrangement joins TRBV5-4 to TRBJ2-7; D uncertain. CDR1 is SGHNT and CDR2 is YYREEE in the germline V gene (reference sequence). The CDR3 consists of 15 residues. Deletions cut 2 bases from V and 0 bases from J, with 12 bases between. The CDR3 here is CASSFEPQPSYEQYF. The CDR3 DNA sequence: TGTGCCAGCAGCTTTGAACCGCAACCCTCCTACGAGCAGTACTTC.

The V gene is TRBV5-1, the J gene TRBJ2-5; D is undetermined. Germline V gene sequence: CDR1 SGHRS, CDR2 YFSETQ. This CDR3 region has 14 residues. V was cut by 0 bases and J by 8 bases, with 14 bases left in between. CDR3 in amino acids: CASSLGGDVVTQYF. CDR3 DNA sequence: TGCGCCAGCAGCTTGGGAGGCGATGTTGTTACCCAGTACTTC.

The chain joins TRBV18 to TRBJ2-5, with D unclear. Germline V gene lookup returns CDR1 KGHSH and CDR2 LQKENI. V was trimmed by 2 bases and J by 3 bases, leaving 10 bases between them. This CDR3 is built from 14 residues. The CDR3 loop reads CASSPSGKEETQYF. The CDR3 DNA is TGTGCCAGCTCACCATCAGGCAAGGAAGAGACCCAGTACTTC.

This rearrangement joins TRBV5-4 to TRBJ1-2; D is perhaps TRBD1 (6 bases). The CDR3 length is 13 residues. Trimming removed 0 bases at V and 8 bases at J, with 11 bases between. Per germline, CDR1 SGHNT and CDR2 YYREEE (reference sequence). The CDR3 nucleotides read TGTGCCAGCAGCTTGGTGGGGGCAGGGGGCTACACCTTC. Its translation: CASSLVGAGGYTF.

V and J are TRBV29-1 and TRBJ2-4; maybe TRBD1 (5 bases). Germline V lookup: CDR1 SQVTM, CDR2 ANQGSEA. The CDR3 runs to 14 residues. Trimming cost V 6 bases and J 6 bases, with 18 bases left between them. CDR3 coding DNA: TGCAGCGTAAACTTCCATGACCAGGGAAACATTCAGTACTTC. Translation gives CSVNFHDQGNIQYF.

The chain is built from TRBV28 and TRBJ2-3, with 7 bases aligning to TRBD1. J was trimmed by 4 bases and V by 3 bases; bases with no gene match: 7. This CDR3 comprises 15 residues. CDR1 and CDR2 (germline): MDHEN, SYDVKM. CDR3 sequence reads: CASSFAGQDPDTQYF. The CDR3 DNA follows: TGTGCCAGCAGTTTCGCAGGACAGGACCCAGATACGCAGTATTTT.

The gene calls are TRBV30 and TRBJ1-5; D call uncertain. Trimming shortened V by 4 bases and J by 1 base, and 14 bases separated the two germline ends. Germline CDR1 is GTSNPN and CDR2 is SVGIG (reference sequence). This CDR3 region has 15 residues. CDR3 region: CAWTPGRLSNQPQHF. The CDR3 nucleotides are TGTGCCTGGACCCCCGGGCGGCTGAGCAATCAGCCCCAGCATTTT.

V is TRBV7-9 and J is TRBJ2-7; TRBD1 agrees at 7 bases. The CDR3 is 14 residues long. V shed 5 bases and J 2 bases; nucleotides not matched to a gene: 6. Germline loops: CDR1 SEHNR, CDR2 FQNEAQ (reference sequence). The CDR3: CASSRSTGTYEQYF. CDR3 sequence (DNA): TGTGCCAGCAGCCGTTCGACAGGGACCTACGAGCAGTACTTC.

The rearrangement joins TRBV7-6 to TRBJ2-1; TRBD1 aligns across 9 bases. The germline gives CDR1 SGHVS, CDR2 FNYEAQ. CDR3 length: 14 amino acids. V lost 5 bases, J lost 9 bases, and 8 bases stayed unmatched. The CDR3 nucleotides are TGTGCCAGCAGCCCTCGGACAGGGGCTGGTGAGCAGTTCTTC. Amino acid sequence: CASSPRTGAGEQFF.